Below are 9 T cell receptor beta chains sequenced from a single sample in a study of metastatic and nonmetastatic thyroid tumors. MiXCR was used by TCRdb to re-call the PCR reads. The data show 23,000 or so clones, approximately 30% seen once. Not a single patient had been given any form of treatment at any point before undergoing thyroid surgery. The sequenced sample consisted of tumor tissue. The receptors come from a female donor with papillary thyroid cancer or a benign thyroid nodule (not recorded which). Some clones in this sample may be carry-over from other donors' samples.

This clone was seen many times. This chain links TRBV4-2 with TRBJ2-3; D may be TRBD2 (5 bases). CDR3 length equals 16 residues. Trimming stripped 0 bases from V and 1 base from J, with 11 bases between. CDR1 is LGHNA and CDR2 is YNFKEQ in the germline V gene. The CDR3 bases are TGTGCCAGCAGCCAAGAGGGAGATGTGCGCACAGATACGCAGTATTTT. Protein sequence: CASSQEGDVRTDTQYF.

Remarks on this clone: The junction does not match germline at one end; this may be a read error. The chain recombines TRBV11-1 with TRBJ1-5, with TRBD1 matching 7 bases. Germline values: CDR1 SGHAT, CDR2 FQDESV (reference sequence). The CDR3 is 18 amino acids. The CDR3 region is CASSFRDRVLIGNQPQHF. The CDR3 bases are TGTGCCAGCAGCTTCCGGGACAGAGTATTGATTGGGAATCAACCCCAGCATTTT. Variable domain in full (rest from reference TRBV11-1 and TRBJ1-5): EAEVAQSPRYKITEKSQAVAFWCDPISGHATLYWYRQILGQGPELLVQFQDESVVDDSQLPKDRFSAERLKGVDSTLKIQPAELGDSAMYLCASSFRDRVLIGNQPQHFGDGTRLSIL.

Of note for this clone: The junction departs from the called germline gene at one end, perhaps through a read error. The rearrangement joins TRBV3-1 to TRBJ1-2; no definite D call. Looked up from germline, CDR1 is LGHDT and CDR2 is YNNKEL (reference sequence). This CDR3 is built from 12 residues. This CDR3 is CANSHVGDGYTF. CDR3 nucleotide sequence: TGTGCCAACAGCCACGTGGGCGATGGCTACACCTTC.

This clone is classed as medium-sized (0.01 to 0.1%). The chain is built from TRBV6-1 and TRBJ1-1; D unresolved. Trimming cost V 10 bases and J 0 bases, with 12 bases left between them. The CDR3 covers 13 residues. Germline V gives CDR1 MNHNS, CDR2 SASEGT. CDR3 amino acids: CATRQLLNTEAFF. The CDR3 DNA sequence: TGTGCCACCAGGCAGCTGCTGAACACTGAAGCTTTCTTT.

This clone has more than one count but fewer than ten. An end of the junction differs from the germline gene, which may be a read error. The V call is TRBV2, the J call TRBJ2-6; D is ambiguous. The CDR3 length is 19 residues. Germline loops: CDR1 SNHLY, CDR2 FYNNEI. The CDR3 here is CASSEAPRWQRSGANVLTF. As DNA, the CDR3 is TGCGCCAGCAGTGAAGCGCCCAGGTGGCAACGCTCTGGGGCCAACGTCCTGACTTTC.

This chain links TRBV6-1 with TRBJ1-1; TRBD1 matches 8 bases. The germline V gene encodes CDR1 MNHNS and CDR2 SASEGT. V lost 4 bases and J lost 4; bases outside the gene matches: 2. The CDR3 covers 13 residues. CDR3 DNA sequence: TGTGCCAGCAGTGCGACAGGGGTCACTGAAGCTTTCTTT. Translation gives CASSATGVTEAFF.

This clone was seen a handful of times. A much larger clonotype is one base distant, so this may be a read error. The gene calls are TRBV29-1 and TRBJ2-3; D is ambiguous. The length of the CDR3 is 11 residues. V was trimmed by 5 bases and J by 8 bases, leaving 11 bases between them. Germline loops: CDR1 SQVTM, CDR2 ANQGSEA. CDR3 residues: CSVSGIVTQYF. In DNA form, the CDR3 reads TGCAGCGTTTCTGGAATTGTTACGCAGTATTTT.

This clone was counted many times. V is TRBV11-2 and J is TRBJ2-4; 7 bases match TRBD2. CDR1 and CDR2 from the germline V gene are SGHAT and FQNNGV. This CDR3 spans 19 amino acids. The junction had 20 bases not matched to a gene; V was cut back by 5 bases and J by 4 bases. The CDR3 region is CASSPRLLFGGRDKNIQYF. For the CDR3, the DNA is TGTGCCAGCAGCCCCCGTTTACTCTTTGGGGGGAGGGATAAAAACATTCAGTACTTC.

This clone showed up many times. The chain employs TRBV9 and TRBJ2-7, with D perhaps given as TRBD1 or TRBD2 (5 bases each). The germline gives CDR1 SGDLS, CDR2 YYNGEE. V was shortened by 5 bases and J by 0 bases, with 12 bases between the two germline ends. The CDR3 length is 14 residues. The CDR3 region is CASSPMGDSYEQYF. Written as DNA, the CDR3 is TGTGCCAGCAGTCCCATGGGGGACTCCTACGAGCAGTACTTC.